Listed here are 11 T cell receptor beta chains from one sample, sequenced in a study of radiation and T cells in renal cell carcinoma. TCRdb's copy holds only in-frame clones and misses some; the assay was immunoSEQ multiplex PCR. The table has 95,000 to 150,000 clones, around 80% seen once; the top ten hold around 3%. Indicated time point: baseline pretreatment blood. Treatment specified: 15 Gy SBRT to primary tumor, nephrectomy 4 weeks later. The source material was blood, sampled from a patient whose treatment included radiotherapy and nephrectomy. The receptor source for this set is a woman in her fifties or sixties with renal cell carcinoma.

The chain's CDR3 is CASSPDSQETQYF. Written as DNA, the CDR3 is TGTGCCAGCAGCCCTGACAGCCAAGAGACCCAGTACTTC. This chain uses TRBV5-6 with TRBJ2-5; TRBD1 is a possible D gene (5 bases). Deletions cut 4 bases from V and 1 base from J, with 8 bases between. The CDR3 runs 13 residues. Germline CDR1 and CDR2: SGHDT and YYEEEE.

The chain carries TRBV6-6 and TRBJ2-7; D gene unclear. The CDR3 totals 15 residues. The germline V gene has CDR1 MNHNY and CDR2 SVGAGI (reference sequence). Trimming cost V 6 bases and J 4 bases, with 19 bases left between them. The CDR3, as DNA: TGTGCCAGCAGAACCGGGCGCCGGGTCTTGTACGAGCAGTACTTC. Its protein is CASRTGRRVLYEQYF.

DNA of the CDR3: TGTGCCAGCAGTTTAAAAGGGGGAGGCAATCAGCCCCAGCATTTT. Encoded protein: CASSLKGGGNQPQHF. The V gene is TRBV27, the J gene TRBJ1-5; D is possibly TRBD1 (6 bases). The length of the CDR3 is 15 residues. Germline V CDR1 and CDR2: MNHEY, SMNVEV (reference sequence). Between the trimmed V and J ends, which lost 2 bases and 2 bases, there was a span of 10 bases.

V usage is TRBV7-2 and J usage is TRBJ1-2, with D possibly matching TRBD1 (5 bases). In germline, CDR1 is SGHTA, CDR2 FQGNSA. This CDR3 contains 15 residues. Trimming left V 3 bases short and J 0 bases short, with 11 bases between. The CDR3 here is CASSLGGPANYGYTF. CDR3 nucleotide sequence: TGTGCCAGCAGCTTGGGGGGTCCAGCTAACTATGGCTACACCTTC.

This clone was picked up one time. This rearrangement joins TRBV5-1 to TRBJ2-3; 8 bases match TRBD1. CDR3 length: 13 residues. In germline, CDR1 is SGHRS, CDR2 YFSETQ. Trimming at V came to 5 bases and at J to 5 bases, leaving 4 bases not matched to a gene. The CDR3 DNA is TGCGCCAGCAGTATAACAGGGGGAGATACGCAGTATTTT. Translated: CASSITGGDTQYF.

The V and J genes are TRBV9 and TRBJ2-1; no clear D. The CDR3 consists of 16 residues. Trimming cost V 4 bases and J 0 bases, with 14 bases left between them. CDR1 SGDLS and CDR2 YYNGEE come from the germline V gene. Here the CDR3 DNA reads TGTGCCAGCAGCCCGTCGGCCCCGAGCTCCTACAATGAGCAGTTCTTC. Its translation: CASSPSAPSSYNEQFF.

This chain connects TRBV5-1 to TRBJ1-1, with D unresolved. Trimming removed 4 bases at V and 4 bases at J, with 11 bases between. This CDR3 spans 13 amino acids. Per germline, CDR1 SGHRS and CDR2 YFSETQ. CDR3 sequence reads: CASSTRSGTEAFF. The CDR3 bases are TGCGCCAGCAGCACCAGATCCGGCACTGAAGCTTTCTTT.

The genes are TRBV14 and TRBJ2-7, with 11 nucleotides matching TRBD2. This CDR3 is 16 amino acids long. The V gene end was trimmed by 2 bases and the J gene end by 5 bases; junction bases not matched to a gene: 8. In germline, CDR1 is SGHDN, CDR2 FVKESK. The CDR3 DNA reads TGTGCCAGCAGCCAACCAATAGCGGGGGGGAAAGACGAGCAGTACTTC. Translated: CASSQPIAGGKDEQYF.

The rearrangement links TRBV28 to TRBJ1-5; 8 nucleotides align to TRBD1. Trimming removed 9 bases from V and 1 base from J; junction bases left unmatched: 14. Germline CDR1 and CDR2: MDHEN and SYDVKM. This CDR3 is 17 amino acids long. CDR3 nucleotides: TGTGCCAGTGATAGACAGGGGATAGTTGGAAGCAATCAGCCCCAGCATTTT. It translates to CASDRQGIVGSNQPQHF.

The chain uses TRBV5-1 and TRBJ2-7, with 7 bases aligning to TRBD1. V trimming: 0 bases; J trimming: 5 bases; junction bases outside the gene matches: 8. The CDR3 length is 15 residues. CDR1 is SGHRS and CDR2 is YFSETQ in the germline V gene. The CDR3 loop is CASSLGQGVPHEQYF. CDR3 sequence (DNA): TGCGCCAGCAGCTTGGGCCAGGGGGTCCCCCACGAGCAGTACTTC.

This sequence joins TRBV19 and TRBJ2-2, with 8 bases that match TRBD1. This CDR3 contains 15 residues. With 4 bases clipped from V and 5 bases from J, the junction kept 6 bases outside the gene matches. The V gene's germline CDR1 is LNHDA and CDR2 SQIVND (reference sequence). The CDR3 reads CASSTLQGGTGELFF. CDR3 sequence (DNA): TGTGCCAGTAGTACCCTACAGGGGGGAACCGGGGAGCTGTTTTTT.